This T cell receptor beta chain was captured in a study of cytomegalovirus exposure and HLA in healthy donors. Study context: Inside one of the first data releases sat tens of millions of unique TCRs taken from HLA-typed donors.

Germline CDR1 and CDR2: SGHTA and FQGNSA. V lost 5 bases and J lost 5, with 9 bases in between. This CDR3 contains 13 residues. Researchers ran the PCR with 60 Vbeta and 13 Jbeta primers. TCRdb keeps only in-frame clones here, not all; method: immunoSEQ multiplex PCR. There are about 110,000 clones in the sample; roughly four fifths occur only once, and less than 2.5% lies in the top ten. This clonotype originated in a man aged 18 to 30 in good health and CMV-seronegative. The gene calls are TRBV7-2 and TRBJ2-2, with TRBD1 as a possible D gene (6 bases). The sequencing input was PBMCs. The CDR3 is CASSLGQTGELFF. The CDR3 DNA sequence: TGTGCCAGCAGCCTTGGACAGACCGGGGAGCTGTTTTTT.